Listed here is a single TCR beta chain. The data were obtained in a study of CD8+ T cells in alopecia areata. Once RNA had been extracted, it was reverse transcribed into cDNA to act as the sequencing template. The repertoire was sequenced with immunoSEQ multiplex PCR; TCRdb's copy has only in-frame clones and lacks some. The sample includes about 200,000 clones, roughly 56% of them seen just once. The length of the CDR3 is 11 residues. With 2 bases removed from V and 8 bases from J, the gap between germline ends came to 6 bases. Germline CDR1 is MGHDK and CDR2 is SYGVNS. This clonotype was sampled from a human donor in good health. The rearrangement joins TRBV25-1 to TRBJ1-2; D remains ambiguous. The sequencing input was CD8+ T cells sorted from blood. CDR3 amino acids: CASSEAEGYTF. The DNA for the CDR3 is TGTGCCAGCAGTGAAGCAGAGGGCTACACCTTC.